A selection of T cell receptor beta chains follows, all from one sample in a study of Ad26.COV2.S vaccination and SARS-CoV-2 variants. Here immunoSEQ multiplex PCR was the method, and the copy in TCRdb shows in-frame clones only, minus some. The sample shows 350,000 to 400,000 clones, roughly 90% of them seen only once. Sequencing was performed on peripheral blood, taken in a trial of Ad26.COV2.S vaccine versus placebo. The receptors come from a person between 18 and 59 years old who received the Ad26.COV2.S COVID-19 vaccine or a placebo. Each CDR3 is given with its conserved first and last residue. The order of the fields is clone size, J gene, V gene, D gene, CDR3 DNA, CDR3 protein. D genes are given only for firm matches. Size is stated for part of the rows, as once, few or many counts, or as a class when the clone is expanded.

>NA|TRBJ2-3|TRBV24-1|TRBD1
TGTGCCACCAGTGAAGCGGGCAGGGGGCCAGATACGCAGTATTTT
CATSEAGRGPDTQYF
>NA|TRBJ2-7|TRBV4-1|NA
TGCGCCAGCAGCCTGACTAGTGACTCCTACGAGCAGTACTTC
CASSLTSDSYEQYF
>NA|TRBJ2-3|TRBV2|TRBD2
TGTGCCAGCAGGGGGACTAGCGGGAAACGCGATACGCAGTATTTT
CASRGTSGKRDTQYF
>NA|TRBJ2-3|TRBV6-2/TRBV6-3|TRBD2
TGTGCCAGCAGTTATCTAGCGGGAGATCATCGCGTCAGAAATACGCAGTATTTT
CASSYLAGDHRVRNTQYF
>once|TRBJ2-1|TRBV6-2/TRBV6-3|NA
TGTGCCAGCAGTTATGGGACACGAAGCTCCTACAATGAGCAGTTCTTC
CASSYGTRSSYNEQFF
>NA|TRBJ2-7|TRBV11-1|TRBD1
TGTGCCAGCAGCTTTAAGACAGGGCTCTCCTACGAGCAGTACTTC
CASSFKTGLSYEQYF
>once|TRBJ2-1|TRBV10-3|TRBD2
TGTGCCATCAGTGTGTTCGCTAGCGGAAGCTCCTACAATGAGCAGTTCTTC
CAISVFASGSSYNEQFF
>NA|TRBJ2-7|TRBV12-3/TRBV12-4|NA
TGTGCCAGCAGTCCCAGCCTGGTATACGAGCAGTACTTC
CASSPSLVYEQYF
>NA|TRBJ1-1|TRBV10-3|NA
TGTGCCATCAGTGAGTCTGGGAACACTGAAGCTTTCTTT
CAISESGNTEAFF
>NA|TRBJ2-7|TRBV29-1|TRBD2
TGCAGCGTGAAGACTAGCGGGATCTACGAGCAGTACTTC
CSVKTSGIYEQYF
>NA|TRBJ2-7|TRBV3-1/TRBV3-2|NA
TGTGCCAGCAGCCAGAGAGCCTACGAGCAGTACTTC
CASSQRAYEQYF
>NA|TRBJ2-2|TRBV7-2|NA
TGTGCCAGCAGCCAAGAGTGGGTCAACACCGGGGAGCTGTTTTTT
CASSQEWVNTGELFF
>once|TRBJ1-1|TRBV28|TRBD1
TGTGCCAGCAGGACAGGGGGCACTGAAGCTTTCTTT
CASRTGGTEAFF
>NA|TRBJ2-1|TRBV4-1|TRBD2
TGCGCCAGCAGCCAAAGACTAGCGGGAGGGCCGGGTAATGAGCAGTTCTTC
CASSQRLAGGPGNEQFF
>NA|TRBJ1-1|TRBV5-6|NA
TGTGCCAGCAGCTTGGCCAGGGCCGCCCGGACTGAAGCTTTCTTT
CASSLARAARTEAFF
>NA|TRBJ1-2|TRBV28|NA
TGTGCCAGCAGTTTGGCCTCTTATGGCTACACCTTC
CASSLASYGYTF
>NA|TRBJ2-3|TRBV10-3|NA
TGTGCCATCAGCATCCTTGGCACAGATACGCAGTATTTT
CAISILGTDTQYF
>NA|TRBJ2-5|TRBV9|NA
TGTGCCAGCAGCGCCTCATCCAGGGGTTTGGAGACCCAGTACTTC
CASSASSRGLETQYF
>NA|TRBJ2-7|TRBV6-1|NA
TGTGCCAGCAGTGACGGACGGTACTACGAGCAGTACTTC
CASSDGRYYEQYF
>NA|TRBJ2-1|TRBV27|TRBD2
TGTGCCAGCAGCAAACAACGCGGGACTAGCGTACGAAACAATGAGCAGTTCTTC
CASSKQRGTSVRNNEQFF
>NA|TRBJ1-1|TRBV4-2|NA
TGTGCCAGCAGCCAAGAGGTTCGCCGCTTGAACACTGAAGCTTTCTTT
CASSQEVRRLNTEAFF
>few|TRBJ2-1|TRBV5-1|TRBD2
TGCGCCAGCAGCTTGGGGGGACTAGCGGGGTACAATGAGCAGTTCTTC
CASSLGGLAGYNEQFF
>NA|TRBJ2-1|TRBV7-2|NA
TGTGCCAGCAGCCCTGTCGTTATTCGCCCCCACTCCTACAATGAGCAGTTCTTC
CASSPVVIRPHSYNEQFF
>NA|TRBJ2-4|TRBV11-2|NA
TGTGCCAGCAGCTTAGAGAGGCATGTCGCAAACATTCAGTACTTC
CASSLERHVANIQYF
>NA|TRBJ2-7|TRBV6-5|TRBD2
TGTGCCAGCAGCCGCTCGGGGGGGCAGACCTACGAGCAGTACTTC
CASSRSGGQTYEQYF
>NA|TRBJ1-2|TRBV28|NA
TGTGCCAGCGCTGCACATAACTATGGCTACACCTTC
CASAAHNYGYTF
>NA|TRBJ2-3|TRBV28|NA
TGTGCCAGCAGCTCAGGGATAGGAGATACGCAGTATTTT
CASSSGIGDTQYF
>NA|TRBJ2-1|TRBV7-3|TRBD2
TGTGCCAGCAGCTCTCTAGCGGTCTCCTACAATGAGCAGTTCTTC
CASSSLAVSYNEQFF
>NA|TRBJ2-5|TRBV6-5|NA
TGTGCCAGCAGTTACGACAGACGTGACCAGTACTTC
CASSYDRRDQYF
>NA|TRBJ2-3|TRBV27|TRBD2
TGTGCCAGCAGTCTTACTAGCGGGGGAGGAGATACGCAGTATTTT
CASSLTSGGGDTQYF
>NA|TRBJ2-1|TRBV7-2|TRBD2
TGTGCCAGCAGCTTAGGCAGCGGGAGGGCCTACAATGAGCAGTTCTTC
CASSLGSGRAYNEQFF
>NA|TRBJ2-2|TRBV19|NA
TGTGCCAGTAGTTGGCAAGGGGGGACCGGGGAGCTGTTTTTT
CASSWQGGTGELFF
>NA|TRBJ2-6|TRBV24-1|NA
TGTGCCACCAGTGCAAAGGCCGGGACATCTCCTTCTGGGGCCAACGTCCTGACTTTC
CATSAKAGTSPSGANVLTF
>once|TRBJ1-1|TRBV9|NA
TGTGCCAGCAGCGTAGGAGGGGCCATGAACACTGAAGCTTTCTTT
CASSVGGAMNTEAFF
>NA|TRBJ1-3|TRBV6-1|NA
TGTGCCAGCAGTGAAGGGGAAGCACGAAACACCATATATTTT
CASSEGEARNTIYF
>NA|TRBJ1-2|TRBV9|NA
TGTGCCAGCAGCGCAGGGAACCCTAACTATGGCTACACCTTC
CASSAGNPNYGYTF
>NA|TRBJ2-1|TRBV18|NA
TGTGCCAGCTCACCAGGTAATGAGCAGTTCTTC
CASSPGNEQFF